The sequence of this T cell receptor beta chain was determined in a study of CD8+CD57+ T cells in acquired aplastic anemia. As for the study in general: Sorted CD4+ and CD8+ cell DNA averaged around 3.3 ug.

This clonotype was detected ten times or more. The template for TCR beta VDJ and CDR3 sequence profiling was genomic DNA. TCRdb independently ran MiXCR on the reads; one entry per CDR3 protein. The sample records some 140,000 distinct CDR3 sequences, approximately 52% being singletons. Patients chosen for sequencing had shown CD8+CD57+ cell expansion by flow cytometry. The germline V and J ends were trimmed by 5 bases and 8 bases, with 18 bases remaining between them. Per germline, CDR1 LGHNA and CDR2 YNFKEQ. This CDR3 is built from 14 residues. Sequencing was done on a sample of sorted CD4+, CD8+, or CD8+CD57+ T cells (not recorded which) from PBMCs. The TCR was taken from a human donor with aplastic anemia. The rearrangement links TRBV4-2 to TRBJ1-2; D gene ambiguous. In DNA, the CDR3 is TGTGCCAGCAGCTCGCGGCCCTGGGCGGAGGGCTACACCTTC. This codes for CASSSRPWAEGYTF.